The sequence of this TCR beta chain was determined in a study of blood T cell repertoires in COVID-19. Whole-study context: Specimens from acute and convalescent COVID-19 originated in the United States, Italy and Spain. In each case, the material was cDNA or gDNA derived from T cells, B-cell-depleted T cells, or PBMCs.

V lost 5 bases and J lost 0, with 17 bases in between. This CDR3 has 17 residues. Germline V CDR1 and CDR2: MNHEY, SMNVEV (reference sequence). Per the original methods: Quantification of nucleated cells was approximated via reference gene primer amplification. The data were produced by immunoSEQ multiplex PCR, yet TCRdb's version contains in-frame clones alone and is incomplete. V, J and clone size are taken as reported in that table, and D and trimming were inferred from the DNA itself. The repertoire includes hundreds of thousands of clones, around 85% of them detected once, and roughly 0.7% sits in the top ten.

The TCR comes from a man between 40 and 49 years old with acute or convalescent COVID-19. The chain couples TRBV27 to TRBJ1-3, with D perhaps TRBD1 (5 bases). The sample taken for sequencing was peripheral blood. The CDR3 loop is CASSQRQTLASGNTIYF. For the CDR3, the DNA is TGTGCCAGCAGTCAGAGACAGACTCTTGCCTCTGGAAACACCATATATTTT.